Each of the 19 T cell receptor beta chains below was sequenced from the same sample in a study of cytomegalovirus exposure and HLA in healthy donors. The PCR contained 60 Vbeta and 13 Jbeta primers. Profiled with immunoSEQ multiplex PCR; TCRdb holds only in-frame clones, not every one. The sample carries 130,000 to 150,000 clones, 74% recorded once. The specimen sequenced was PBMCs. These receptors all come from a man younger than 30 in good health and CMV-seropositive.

The CDR3 sequence: CASQLGTGLYEQYF. For the CDR3, the DNA is TGCGCCAGTCAGCTGGGGACAGGGTTGTACGAGCAGTACTTC. This chain connects TRBV5-1 to TRBJ2-7, with TRBD1 identical over 9 bases. Germline assignment: CDR1 SGHRS and CDR2 YFSETQ. V lost 8 bases to trimming and J lost 4 bases; unmatched junction nucleotides: 10. This CDR3 is built from 14 residues.

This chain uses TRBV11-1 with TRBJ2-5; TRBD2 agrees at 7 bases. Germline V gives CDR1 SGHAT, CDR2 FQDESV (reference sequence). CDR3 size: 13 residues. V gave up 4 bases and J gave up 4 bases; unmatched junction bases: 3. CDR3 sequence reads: CASSSTGGETQYF. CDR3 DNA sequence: TGTGCCAGCAGCTCTACGGGGGGAGAGACCCAGTACTTC.

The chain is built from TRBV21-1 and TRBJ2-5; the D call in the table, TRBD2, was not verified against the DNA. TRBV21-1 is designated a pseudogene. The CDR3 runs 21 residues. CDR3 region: CASSKGPGEKREYPNEETQYF. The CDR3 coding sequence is TGTGCCAGCAGCAAAGGTCCCGGGGAGAAGCGGGAGTACCCGAACGAAGAGACCCAGTACTTC.

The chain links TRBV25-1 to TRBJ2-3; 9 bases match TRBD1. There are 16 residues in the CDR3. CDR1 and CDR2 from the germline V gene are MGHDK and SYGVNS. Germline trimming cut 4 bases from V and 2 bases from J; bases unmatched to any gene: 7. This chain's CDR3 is CASSGTGGASTDTQYF. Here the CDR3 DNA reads TGTGCCAGCAGTGGTACAGGGGGCGCCTCCACAGATACGCAGTATTTT. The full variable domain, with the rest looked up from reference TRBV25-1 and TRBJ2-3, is EADIYQTPRYLVIGTGKKITLECSQTMGHDKMYWYQQDPGMELHLIHYSYGVNSTEKGDLSSESTVSRIRTEHFPLTLESARPSHTSQYLCASSGTGGASTDTQYFGPGTRLTVL.

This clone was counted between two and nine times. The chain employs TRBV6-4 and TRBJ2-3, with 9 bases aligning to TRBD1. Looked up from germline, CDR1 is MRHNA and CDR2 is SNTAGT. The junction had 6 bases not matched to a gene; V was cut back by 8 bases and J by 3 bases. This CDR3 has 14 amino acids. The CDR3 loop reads CASARQGETDTQYF. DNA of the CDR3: TGTGCCAGCGCGAGACAGGGGGAGACAGATACGCAGTATTTT.

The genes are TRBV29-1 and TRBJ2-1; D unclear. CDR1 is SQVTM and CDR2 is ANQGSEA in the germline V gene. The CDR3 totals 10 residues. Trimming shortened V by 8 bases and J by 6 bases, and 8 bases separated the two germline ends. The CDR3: CSSLSNEQFF. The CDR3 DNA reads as TGCAGCTCCCTCTCCAATGAGCAGTTCTTC.

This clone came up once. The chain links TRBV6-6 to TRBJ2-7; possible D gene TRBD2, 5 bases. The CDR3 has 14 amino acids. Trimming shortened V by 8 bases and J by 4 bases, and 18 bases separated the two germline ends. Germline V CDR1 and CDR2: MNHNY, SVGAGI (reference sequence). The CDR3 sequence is CASGKGGLNYEQYF. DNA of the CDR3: TGTGCCAGCGGGAAGGGCGGGCTAAATTACGAGCAGTACTTC.

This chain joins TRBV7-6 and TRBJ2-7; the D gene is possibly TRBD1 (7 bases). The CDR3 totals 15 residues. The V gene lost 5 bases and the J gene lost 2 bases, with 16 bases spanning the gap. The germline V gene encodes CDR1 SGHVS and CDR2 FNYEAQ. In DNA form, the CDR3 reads TGTGCCAGCAGCAGGGGGAGGACAGGAGCCTACGAGCAGTACTTC. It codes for CASSRGRTGAYEQYF.

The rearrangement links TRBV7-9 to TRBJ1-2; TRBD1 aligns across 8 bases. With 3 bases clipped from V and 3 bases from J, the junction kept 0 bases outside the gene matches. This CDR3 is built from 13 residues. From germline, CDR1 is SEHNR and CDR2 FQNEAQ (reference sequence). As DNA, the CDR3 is TGTGCCAGCAGCTTGACAGGGGACTATGGCTACACCTTC. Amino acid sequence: CASSLTGDYGYTF.

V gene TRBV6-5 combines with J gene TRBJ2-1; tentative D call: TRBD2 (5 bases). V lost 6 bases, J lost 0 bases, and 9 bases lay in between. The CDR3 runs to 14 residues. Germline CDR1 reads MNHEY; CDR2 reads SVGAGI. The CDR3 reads CASRGGRSYNEQFF. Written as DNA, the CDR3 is TGTGCCAGCAGAGGAGGCCGCTCCTACAATGAGCAGTTCTTC.

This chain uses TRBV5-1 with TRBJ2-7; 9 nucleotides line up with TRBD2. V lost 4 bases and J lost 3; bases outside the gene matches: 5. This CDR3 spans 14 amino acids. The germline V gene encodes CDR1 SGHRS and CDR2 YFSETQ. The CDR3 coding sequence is TGCGCCAGCAGCCCGGGACTAGCCTTCTACGAGCAGTACTTC. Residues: CASSPGLAFYEQYF.

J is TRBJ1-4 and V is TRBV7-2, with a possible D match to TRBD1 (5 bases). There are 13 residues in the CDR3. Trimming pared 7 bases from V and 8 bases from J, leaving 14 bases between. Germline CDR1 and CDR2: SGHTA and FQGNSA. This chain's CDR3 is CASKGWYREKLFF. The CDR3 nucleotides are TGTGCCAGCAAGGGGTGGTACCGGGAAAAACTGTTTTTT.

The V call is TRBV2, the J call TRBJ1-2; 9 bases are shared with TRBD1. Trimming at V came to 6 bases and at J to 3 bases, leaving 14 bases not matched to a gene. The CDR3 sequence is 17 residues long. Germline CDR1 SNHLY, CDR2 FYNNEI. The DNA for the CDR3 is TGTGCCAGCAGCCACGATCTTGACAGGGGGTTTGACTATGGCTACACCTTC. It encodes CASSHDLDRGFDYGYTF.

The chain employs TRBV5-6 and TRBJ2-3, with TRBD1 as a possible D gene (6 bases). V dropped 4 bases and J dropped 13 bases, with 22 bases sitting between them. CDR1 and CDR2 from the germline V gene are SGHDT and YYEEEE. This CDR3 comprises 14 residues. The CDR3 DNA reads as TGTGCCAGCAGCAGTGGACAGTCACCACTTCGAAAGTATTTT. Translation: CASSSGQSPLRKYF.

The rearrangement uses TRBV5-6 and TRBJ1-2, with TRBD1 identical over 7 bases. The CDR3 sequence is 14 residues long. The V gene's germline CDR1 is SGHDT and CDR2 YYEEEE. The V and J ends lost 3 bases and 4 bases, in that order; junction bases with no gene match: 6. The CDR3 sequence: CASSWGQRFYGYTF. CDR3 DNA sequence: TGTGCCAGCAGCTGGGGACAGCGGTTCTATGGCTACACCTTC. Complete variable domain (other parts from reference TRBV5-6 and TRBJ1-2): DAGVTQSPTHLIKTRGQQVTLRCSPKSGHDTVSWYQQALGQGPQFIFQYYEEEERQRGNFPDRFSGHQFPNYSSELNVNALLLGDSALYLCASSWGQRFYGYTFGSGTRLTVV.

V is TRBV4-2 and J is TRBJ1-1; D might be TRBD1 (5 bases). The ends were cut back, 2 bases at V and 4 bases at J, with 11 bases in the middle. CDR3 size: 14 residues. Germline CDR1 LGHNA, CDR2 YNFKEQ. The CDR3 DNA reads TGTGCCAGCAGCCAACAACAGGTGGGCACTGAAGCTTTCTTT. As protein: CASSQQQVGTEAFF.

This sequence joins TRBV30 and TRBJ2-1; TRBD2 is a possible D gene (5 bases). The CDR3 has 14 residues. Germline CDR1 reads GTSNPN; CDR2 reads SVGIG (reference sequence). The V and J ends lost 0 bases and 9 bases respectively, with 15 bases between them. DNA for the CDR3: TGTGCCTGGAGTGTCCAGCGGACCTCGGGTGAGCAGTTCTTC. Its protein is CAWSVQRTSGEQFF. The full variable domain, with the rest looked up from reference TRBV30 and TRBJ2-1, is SQTIHQWPATLVQPVGSPLSLECTVEGTSNPNLYWYRQAAGRGLQLLFYSVGIGQISSEVPQNLSASRPQDRQFILSSKKLLLSDSGFYLCAWSVQRTSGEQFFGPGTRLTVL.

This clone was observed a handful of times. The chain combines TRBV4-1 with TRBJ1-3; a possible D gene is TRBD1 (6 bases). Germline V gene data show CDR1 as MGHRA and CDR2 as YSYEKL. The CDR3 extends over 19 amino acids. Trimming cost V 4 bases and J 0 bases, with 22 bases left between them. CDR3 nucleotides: TGCGCCAGCAGCCTAAATCTAGACAGGATAAGGATCTCTGGAAACACCATATATTTT. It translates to CASSLNLDRIRISGNTIYF.

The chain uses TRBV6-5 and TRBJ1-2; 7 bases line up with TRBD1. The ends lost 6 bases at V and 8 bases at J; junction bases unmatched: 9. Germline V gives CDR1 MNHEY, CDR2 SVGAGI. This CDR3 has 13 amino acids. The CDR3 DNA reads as TGTGCCAGCAGGACTCAGGGGGGTCAGGGCTACACCTTC. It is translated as CASRTQGGQGYTF.